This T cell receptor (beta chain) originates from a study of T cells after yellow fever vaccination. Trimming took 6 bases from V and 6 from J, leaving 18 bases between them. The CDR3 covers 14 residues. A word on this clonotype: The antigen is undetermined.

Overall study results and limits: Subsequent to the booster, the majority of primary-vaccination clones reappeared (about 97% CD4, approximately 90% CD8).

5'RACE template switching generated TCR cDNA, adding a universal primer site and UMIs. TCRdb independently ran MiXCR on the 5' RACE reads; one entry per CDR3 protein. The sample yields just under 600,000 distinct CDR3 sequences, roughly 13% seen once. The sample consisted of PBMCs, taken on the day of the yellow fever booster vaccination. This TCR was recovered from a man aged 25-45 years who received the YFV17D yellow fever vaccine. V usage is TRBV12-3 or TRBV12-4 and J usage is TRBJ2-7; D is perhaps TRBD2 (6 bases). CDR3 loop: CASSLGGGTGEQYF. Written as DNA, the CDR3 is TGTGCCAGCAGCCTAGGTGGCGGGACCGGCGAGCAGTACTTC.